This T cell receptor beta chain was observed in a study of chemoradiotherapy in HPV16-positive cancers. The study, taken as a whole, reports: Non-HPV-specific T cells did not expand in tumors during treatment, whereas candidate HPV-specific clones and E7-related motifs did.

Produced via immunoSEQ multiplex PCR; TCRdb's table is partial and in-frame only. The profile covers tens of thousands of clones, with roughly nine tenths appearing a single time and 3% to 3.5% taken by the ten largest. Germline V gene lookup returns CDR1 LNHDA and CDR2 SQIVND (reference sequence). V lost 3 bases to trimming and J lost 1 base, with 10 bases between them. The CDR3 has 16 amino acids. Details on this clone: Its specificity is unknown.

The sequencing used blood, collected from a patient who underwent chemoradiotherapy. This rearrangement joins TRBV19 to TRBJ2-6; a possible D gene is TRBD2 (6 bases). The TCR originated in a human donor with HPV-associated anogenital cancer. The DNA for the CDR3 is TGTGCCAGTAGTATTGGGGGAGGATCTGGGGCCAACGTCCTGACTTTC. Protein product: CASSIGGGSGANVLTF.